This TCR beta chain was observed in a study of blood T cell repertoires in COVID-19. Across the whole study: The study drew acute and convalescent COVID-19 samples from the United States, Italy and Spain. T cells, B-cell-depleted T cells, or PBMCs supplied cDNA or gDNA.

Study processing details: Scientists estimated how many nucleated cells there were by amplifying reference gene primers. TCRdb's copy holds only in-frame clones and misses some; the assay was immunoSEQ multiplex PCR. D and trimming were read from the DNA, whereas the V and J calls and clone size are those reported in that table. The profile shows under 350,000 clones, about 89% of them singletons. Deletions cut 0 bases from V and 8 bases from J, with 15 bases between. The CDR3 contains 15 residues. Per the germline V gene, CDR1 is SGHRS and CDR2 is YFSETQ. Sample: peripheral blood. The clonotype originates from a man aged 40-49 years with acute or convalescent COVID-19. This chain links TRBV5-1 with TRBJ1-3; D is undetermined. Written as DNA, the CDR3 is TGCGCCAGCAGCTTGGGCTATACGGGCGGGGACACCATATATTTT. This sequence encodes CASSLGYTGGDTIYF.